The 29 T cell receptor beta chains below all came from one sample that was sequenced in a study of OX40 agonist ivuxolimab in advanced cancers. The protocol was immunoSEQ multiplex PCR, while the TCRdb copy is restricted to in-frame clones and leaves out a portion. The sample lists 80,000 or so clones; 85% to 95% were seen once. This specimen was CD4+ or CD8+ T cells sorted from blood, taken in a trial of the OX40 agonist ivuxolimab. These receptors all stem from an adult with an advanced solid tumor such as melanoma, head and neck, liver or kidney cancer.

The V call is TRBV5-4, the J call TRBJ1-2; TRBD1 matches 8 bases. CDR1 is SGHNT and CDR2 is YYREEE in the germline V gene (reference sequence). Trimming took 2 bases from V and 5 from J; bases not matched to a gene: 8. The CDR3 is 15 residues long. In DNA, the CDR3 is TGTGCCAGCAGCTTTCCGGGACAGGAGAGTTATGGCTACACCTTC. Protein: CASSFPGQESYGYTF.

The chain carries TRBV19 and TRBJ2-1; 7 nucleotides line up with TRBD1. This CDR3 has 15 residues. Germline V gene lookup returns CDR1 LNHDA and CDR2 SQIVND (reference sequence). V lost 6 bases to trimming and J lost 0 bases; unmatched junction nucleotides: 5. CDR3 loop: CASRVGQDSYNEQFF. CDR3 in DNA: TGTGCCAGTAGGGTTGGACAGGACTCCTACAATGAGCAGTTCTTC.

The chain combines TRBV18 with TRBJ2-3; D is ambiguous. The length of the CDR3 is 16 residues. The germline gives CDR1 KGHSH, CDR2 LQKENI. V shed 3 bases and J shed 5 bases, with 18 bases lying between them. In nucleotides, the CDR3 is TGTGCCAGCTCACCCAGGTCAGATCCCCTAGGAGATACGCAGTATTTT. Its translation is CASSPRSDPLGDTQYF.

This clone was recorded only once. This chain uses TRBV5-8 with TRBJ2-5, with 8 positions matching TRBD1. This CDR3 is 14 amino acids long. The J segment lost 2 bases and the V segment lost 1 base, leaving 1 base of the junction unmatched. Germline loops: CDR1 SGHTS, CDR2 YDEGEE. The CDR3 spells CASSLTGGQETQYF. The CDR3 region has the DNA TGTGCCAGCAGCTTGACAGGGGGTCAAGAGACCCAGTACTTC. Complete variable domain (other parts from reference TRBV5-8 and TRBJ2-5): EAGVTQSPTHLIKTRGQQATLRCSPISGHTSVYWYQQALGLGLQFLLWYDEGEERNRGNFPPRFSGRQFPNYSSELNVNALELEDSALYLCASSLTGGQETQYFGPGTRLLVL.

The chain links TRBV28 to TRBJ2-7; D might be TRBD2 (6 bases). CDR3 length: 16 residues. CDR1 and CDR2 (germline): MDHEN, SYDVKM. Trimming stripped 4 bases from V and 4 bases from J, with 20 bases between. Here the CDR3 DNA reads TGTGCCAGCAGTTCTACCGTAGACACTAGCAGGTACGAGCAGTACTTC. Its protein product is CASSSTVDTSRYEQYF.

The rearrangement links TRBV19 to TRBJ1-1, with unresolved D. From germline, CDR1 is LNHDA and CDR2 SQIVND (reference sequence). This CDR3 has 14 residues. Trimming shortened V by 2 bases and J by 2 bases, and 9 bases separated the two germline ends. The CDR3: CASSILHGNTEAFF. Here the CDR3 DNA reads TGTGCCAGTAGTATATTACACGGAAACACTGAAGCTTTCTTT.

This clone was detected only once. Here the CDR3 reads CASSIGGQLPNQPQHF. CDR3 coding DNA: TGTGCCAGTAGTATAGGGGGTCAGCTCCCCAATCAGCCCCAGCATTTT. The chain is built from TRBV19 and TRBJ1-5; no reliable D call. The CDR3 extends over 16 amino acids. The V and J ends lost 1 base and 3 bases respectively, with 13 bases between them. The germline CDR1 and CDR2 sequences are LNHDA and SQIVND (reference sequence).

The CDR3, as DNA: TGTGCCAGCAGTGGGGGCAGGGAGGTGACCCAGTACTTC. Protein: CASSGGREVTQYF. The chain uses TRBV2 and TRBJ2-5, with D possibly TRBD2 on 6 matching bases. The length of the CDR3 is 13 residues. Germline V gene lookup returns CDR1 SNHLY and CDR2 FYNNEI. The V end was cut by 4 bases, the J end by 7 bases, with 13 bases between.

The chain has TRBV7-9 and TRBJ1-5, with D maybe TRBD1 (5 bases). The V gene lost 5 bases and the J gene lost 4 bases, with 9 bases spanning the gap. In germline, CDR1 is SEHNR, CDR2 FQNEAQ (reference sequence). This CDR3 is 13 amino acids long. The DNA for the CDR3 is TGTGCCAGCAGCGGGGGAGGGAATCAGCCCCAGCATTTT. Amino acid sequence: CASSGGGNQPQHF.

The V gene is TRBV6-5, the J gene TRBJ2-1; a possible D gene is TRBD1 (6 bases). The CDR3 runs 13 residues. The V end lost 6 bases, the J end lost 7 bases, and 13 bases lay between the germline ends. CDR1 and CDR2 (germline): MNHEY, SVGAGI. The CDR3 spells CASRDPTGNEQFF. Written as DNA, the CDR3 is TGTGCCAGCAGGGACCCCACAGGGAATGAGCAGTTCTTC.

The DNA of the CDR3 is TGTGCCAGCAGCTTCCCTAGCGGGGGGGCTGAAGAGACCCAGTACTTC. It translates to CASSFPSGGAEETQYF. The rearrangement joins TRBV5-4 to TRBJ2-5; 12 bases match TRBD2. Germline assignment: CDR1 SGHNT and CDR2 YYREEE (reference sequence). CDR3 size: 16 residues. V trimming: 2 bases; J trimming: 3 bases; junction bases outside the gene matches: 5.

Only one count was recorded for this clone. This chain joins TRBV10-3 and TRBJ1-1; perhaps TRBD1 as D (6 bases). The CDR3 is made up of 14 amino acids. Per the germline V gene, CDR1 is ENHRY and CDR2 is SYGVKD. V lost 7 bases and J lost 3, with 15 bases in between. The CDR3 region is CAIKTQGEDTEAFF. The CDR3 region has the DNA TGTGCCATCAAAACACAGGGTGAAGACACTGAAGCTTTCTTT.

The chain recombines TRBV30 with TRBJ2-5, with TRBD2 as a possible D gene (5 bases). Germline CDR1 GTSNPN, CDR2 SVGIG (reference sequence). This CDR3 is built from 12 residues. V was shortened by 3 bases and J by 5 bases, with 10 bases between the two germline ends. CDR3 nucleotides: TGTGCCTGGAGGCTAGCTCCCGAGACCCAGTACTTC. Residues: CAWRLAPETQYF.

A few counts support this clone. This CDR3 is also generated by other DNA sequences in the sample. The chain links TRBV10-3 to TRBJ2-1; D may match TRBD1 or TRBD2 (7 bases each). CDR1 is ENHRY and CDR2 is SYGVKD in the germline V gene. The CDR3 extends over 15 amino acids. With 3 bases removed from V and 2 bases from J, the gap between germline ends came to 11 bases. The chain's CDR3 is CAISEAGQPYNEQFF. CDR3 bases: TGTGCCATCAGTGAAGCGGGACAGCCCTACAATGAGCAGTTCTTC.

This clone was seen a single time. The chain recombines TRBV19 with TRBJ2-2, with 7 positions matching TRBD2. CDR3 length: 14 residues. The J segment lost 4 bases and the V segment lost 3 bases, leaving 2 bases of the junction unmatched. Looked up from germline, CDR1 is LNHDA and CDR2 is SQIVND (reference sequence). This chain's CDR3 is CASSMGGSTGELFF. CDR3 bases: TGTGCCAGTAGTATGGGGGGGTCCACCGGGGAGCTGTTTTTT.

The J gene is TRBJ2-3, the V gene TRBV29-1, with D perhaps TRBD2 (7 bases). The germline V gene encodes CDR1 SQVTM and CDR2 ANQGSEA. The CDR3 covers 14 residues. V lost 7 bases to trimming and J lost 0 bases, with 14 bases between them. The CDR3 sequence: CSARGASSTDTQYF. CDR3 bases: TGCAGCGCCCGGGGGGCCTCTAGCACAGATACGCAGTATTTT.

This chain uses TRBV23-1 with TRBJ1-2, with unresolved D. TRBV23-1 is filed as an ORF, its function uncertain. Deletions cut 2 bases from V and 4 bases from J, with 11 bases between. The CDR3 totals 14 residues. CDR3 residues: CASSQGSGVYGYTF. CDR3 coding DNA: TGCGCCAGCAGTCAAGGAAGTGGAGTCTATGGCTACACCTTC.

This clone was picked up one time. V usage is TRBV18 and J usage is TRBJ2-7, with 7 bases lining up with TRBD1. The CDR3 covers 13 residues. The germline gives CDR1 KGHSH, CDR2 LQKENI. V dropped 5 bases and J dropped 1; count of bases not matched to a gene: 2. CDR3 loop: CASSGDSSYEQYF. CDR3 bases: TGTGCCAGCTCAGGGGACAGTTCCTACGAGCAGTACTTC.

This clone is a singleton in its sample. CDR3 in amino acids: CASRDTILAGGKNIQYF. The CDR3 DNA reads TGTGCCAGCAGAGATACTATACTAGCGGGGGGGAAAAACATTCAGTACTTC. J is TRBJ2-4 and V is TRBV7-2; 13 bases fit TRBD2. J was trimmed by 4 bases and V by 6 bases; bases with no gene match: 9. The V gene's germline CDR1 is SGHTA and CDR2 FQGNSA. The CDR3 totals 17 residues.

The J gene is TRBJ2-7, the V gene TRBV5-1; D may be TRBD2 (6 bases). Trimming left V 4 bases short and J 2 bases short, with 13 bases between. The CDR3 sequence is 14 residues long. Germline values: CDR1 SGHRS, CDR2 YFSETQ. CDR3 in amino acids: CASSPGDGPYEQYF. The CDR3 nucleotides are TGCGCCAGCAGCCCGGGGGACGGTCCCTACGAGCAGTACTTC. Supplemented by reference TRBV5-1 and TRBJ2-7, the full variable domain reads KAGVTQTPRYLIKTRGQQVTLSCSPISGHRSVSWYQQTPGQGLQFLFEYFSETQRNKGNFPGRFSGRQFSNSRSEMNVSTLELGDSALYLCASSPGDGPYEQYFGPGTRLTVT.

This clone appeared once. J is TRBJ2-1 and V is TRBV25-1; tentatively, D is TRBD1 (6 bases). The CDR3 totals 13 residues. V was shortened by 8 bases and J by 9 bases, with 17 bases between the two germline ends. From germline, CDR1 is MGHDK and CDR2 SYGVNS. CDR3 DNA sequence: TGTGCCAGCGGTCTGCCAGGGGCGGCTGAGCAGTTCTTC. Translated: CASGLPGAAEQFF.

This rearrangement joins TRBV6-1 to TRBJ1-6; D remains unclear. CDR1 and CDR2 from the germline V gene are MNHNS and SASEGT. Trimming shortened V by 0 bases and J by 7 bases, and 16 bases separated the two germline ends. CDR3 length equals 17 residues. As DNA, the CDR3 is TGTGCCAGCAGTGAAGCCTACTCGGGGTCATGGAATTCACCCCTCCACTTT. Translating it yields CASSEAYSGSWNSPLHF.

A single count supports this clone. The V gene is TRBV7-2, the J gene TRBJ1-6; 9 bases are shared with TRBD1. Germline CDR1 is SGHTA and CDR2 is FQGNSA. The CDR3 spans 15 residues. J lost 7 bases, V lost 4 bases, and 5 bases had no gene match. The chain's CDR3 is CASSWRTGENSPLHF. The DNA for the CDR3 is TGTGCCAGCAGCTGGCGGACAGGGGAAAATTCACCCCTCCACTTT. The full variable domain, with the rest looked up from reference TRBV7-2 and TRBJ1-6, is GAGVSQSPSNKVTEKGKDVELRCDPISGHTALYWYRQSLGQGLEFLIYFQGNSAPDKSGLPSDRFSAERTGGSVSTLTIQRTQQEDSAVYLCASSWRTGENSPLHFGNGTRLTVT.

The rearrangement uses TRBV6-5 and TRBJ1-6; D remains ambiguous. This CDR3 comprises 15 residues. The V end lost 5 bases, the J end lost 9 bases, and 17 bases lay between the germline ends. The germline V gene has CDR1 MNHEY and CDR2 SVGAGI. The CDR3 is CASSLTSLTASPLHF. In DNA form, the CDR3 reads TGTGCCAGCAGTCTCACATCTCTCACAGCTTCACCCCTCCACTTT.

The chain joins TRBV28 to TRBJ2-7, with D perhaps given as TRBD1 or TRBD2 (5 bases each). Germline V gene data show CDR1 as MDHEN and CDR2 as SYDVKM. This CDR3 is built from 14 residues. Trimming took 6 bases from V and 1 from J, leaving 13 bases between them. This chain's CDR3 is CASSPGTLSYEQYF. Written as DNA, the CDR3 is TGTGCCAGCAGCCCGGGGACCCTATCCTACGAGCAGTACTTC.

V usage is TRBV27 and J usage is TRBJ2-3, with 8 bases identical to TRBD2. This CDR3 has 16 amino acids. Germline-derived CDR1 and CDR2 are MNHEY and SMNVEV (reference sequence). V dropped 0 bases and J dropped 2; count of bases not matched to a gene: 4. CDR3 region: CASSLSRLAFTDTQYF. The CDR3 DNA sequence: TGTGCCAGCAGTTTATCGAGACTAGCGTTCACAGATACGCAGTATTTT.

J is TRBJ1-1 and V is TRBV9, with D perhaps matching TRBD1 (5 bases). CDR3 length: 15 residues. The V gene's germline CDR1 is SGDLS and CDR2 YYNGEE. The ends were cut back, 0 bases at V and 3 bases at J, with 12 bases in the middle. The CDR3 nucleotides read TGTGCCAGCAGCGTAGAGTCTGGGGGTGACACTGAAGCTTTCTTT. It translates to CASSVESGGDTEAFF.

V and J are TRBV4-1 and TRBJ1-3; D remains ambiguous. With 0 bases removed from V and 2 bases from J, the gap between germline ends came to 14 bases. The CDR3 has 17 residues. Germline CDR1 is MGHRA and CDR2 is YSYEKL. CDR3 in DNA: TGCGCCAGCAGCCAAGATCTTAAGCTAGGCCCTGGAAACACCATATATTTT. Its translation: CASSQDLKLGPGNTIYF.

As DNA, the CDR3 is TGTGCCGCGGATGGGCTCACAGATACGCAGTATTTT. It codes for CAADGLTDTQYF. This sequence joins TRBV7-9 and TRBJ2-3; unclear D gene. The CDR3 totals 12 residues. CDR1 and CDR2 (germline): SEHNR, FQNEAQ (reference sequence). The V gene lost 11 bases and the J gene lost 2 bases, with 11 bases spanning the gap.